This TCR beta chain was identified during a study of T cells in tuberculosis. The germline CDR1 and CDR2 sequences are MNHEY and SVGAGI. V was cut by 5 bases and J by 4 bases, with 15 bases left in between. The CDR3 has 15 residues. Thawed, overnight-rested PBMC were stained with GMM-loaded CD1B tetramer, viability dye and anti-CD3, then sorted. The CD1B tetramers carried C32 glucose monomycolate purified from Rhodococcus equi. Tetramer-sorted PBMC had been CD14 monocyte-depleted before freezing. TCRdb keeps only in-frame clones here, not all; method: immunoSEQ multiplex PCR. The profile shows around 50,000 clones, over 75% of them singletons.

Specimen: CD1b-GMM tetramer-negative cells sorted from PBMCs. The chain joins TRBV6-5 to TRBJ2-4; the D gene is possibly TRBD2 (5 bases). The clonotype originates from an adult woman with latent tuberculosis. Written as DNA, the CDR3 is TGTGCCAGCAGTCCCCGGACCGGAGGTAAAAACATTCAGTACTTC. Translated: CASSPRTGGKNIQYF.